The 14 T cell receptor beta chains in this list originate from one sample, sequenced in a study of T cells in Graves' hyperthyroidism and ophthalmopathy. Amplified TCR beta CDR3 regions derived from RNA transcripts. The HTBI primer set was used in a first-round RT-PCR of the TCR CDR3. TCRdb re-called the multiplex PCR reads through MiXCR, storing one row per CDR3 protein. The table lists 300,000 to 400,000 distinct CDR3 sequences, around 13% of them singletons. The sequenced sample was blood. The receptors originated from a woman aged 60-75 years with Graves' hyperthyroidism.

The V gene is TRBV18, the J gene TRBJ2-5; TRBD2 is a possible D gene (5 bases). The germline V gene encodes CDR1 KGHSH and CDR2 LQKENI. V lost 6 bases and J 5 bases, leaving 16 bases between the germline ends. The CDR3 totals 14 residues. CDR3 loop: CASSPRGQAETQYF. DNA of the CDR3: TGTGCCAGCTCCCCCAGAGGGCAAGCGGAGACCCAGTACTTC.

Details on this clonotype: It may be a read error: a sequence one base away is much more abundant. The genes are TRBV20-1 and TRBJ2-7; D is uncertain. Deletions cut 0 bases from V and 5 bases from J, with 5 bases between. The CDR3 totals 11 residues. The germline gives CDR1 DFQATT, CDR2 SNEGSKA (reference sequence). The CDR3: CSARDGDEQYF. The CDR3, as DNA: TGCAGTGCTAGAGATGGGGACGAGCAGTACTTC.

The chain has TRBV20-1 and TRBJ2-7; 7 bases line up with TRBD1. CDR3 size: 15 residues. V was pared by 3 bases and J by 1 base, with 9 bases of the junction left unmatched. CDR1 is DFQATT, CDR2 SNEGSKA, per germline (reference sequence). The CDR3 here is CSARGRDSPSYEQYF. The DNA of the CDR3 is TGCAGTGCTAGGGGCCGGGACAGCCCGTCCTACGAGCAGTACTTC.

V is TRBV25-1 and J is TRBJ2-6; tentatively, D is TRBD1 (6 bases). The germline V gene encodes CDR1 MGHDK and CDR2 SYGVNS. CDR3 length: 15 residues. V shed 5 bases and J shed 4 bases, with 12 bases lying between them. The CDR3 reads CASSMRGYGANVLTF. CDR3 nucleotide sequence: TGTGCCAGCAGTATGAGGGGGTACGGGGCCAACGTCCTGACTTTC.

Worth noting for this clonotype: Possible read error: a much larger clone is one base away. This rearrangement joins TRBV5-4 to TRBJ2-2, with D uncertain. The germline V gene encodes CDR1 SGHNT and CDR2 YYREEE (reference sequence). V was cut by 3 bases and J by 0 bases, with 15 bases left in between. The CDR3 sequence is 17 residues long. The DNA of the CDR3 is TGTGCCAGCAGCTCTATTCTACCGGGCTCGAACACCGGGGAGCTGTTTTTT. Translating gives CASSSILPGSNTGELFF.

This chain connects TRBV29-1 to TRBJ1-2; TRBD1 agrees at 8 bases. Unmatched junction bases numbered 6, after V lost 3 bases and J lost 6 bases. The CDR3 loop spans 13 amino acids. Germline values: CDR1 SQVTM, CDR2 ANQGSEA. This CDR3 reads CSVDRTGGDGYTF. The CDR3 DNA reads TGCAGCGTTGACCGAACAGGGGGGGATGGCTACACCTTC.

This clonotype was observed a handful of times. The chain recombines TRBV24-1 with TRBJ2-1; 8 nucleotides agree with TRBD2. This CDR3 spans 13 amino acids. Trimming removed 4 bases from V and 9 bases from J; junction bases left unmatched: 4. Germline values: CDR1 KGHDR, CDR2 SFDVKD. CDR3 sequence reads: CATSEPRGGEQFF. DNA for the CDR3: TGTGCCACCAGTGAGCCCCGGGGGGGTGAGCAGTTCTTC.

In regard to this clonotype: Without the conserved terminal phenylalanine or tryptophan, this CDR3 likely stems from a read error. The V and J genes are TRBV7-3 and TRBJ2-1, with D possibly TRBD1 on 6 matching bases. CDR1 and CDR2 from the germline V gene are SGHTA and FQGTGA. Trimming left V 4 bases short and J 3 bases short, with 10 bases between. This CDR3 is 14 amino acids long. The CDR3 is CASSSGADYNEQFL. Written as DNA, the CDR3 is TGTGCCAGCAGCTCAGGGGCTGACTACAATGAGCAGTTCCTC.

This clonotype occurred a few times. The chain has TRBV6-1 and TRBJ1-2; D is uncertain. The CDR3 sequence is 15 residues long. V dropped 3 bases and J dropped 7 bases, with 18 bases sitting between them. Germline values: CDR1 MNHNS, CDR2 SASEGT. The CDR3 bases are TGTGCCAGCAGTGACCGGGATACTGAAAAGGGTGGCTACACCTTC. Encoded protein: CASSDRDTEKGGYTF.

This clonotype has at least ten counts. The CDR3 DNA reads as TGCGCCAGCAGAGGACTAGCGGGAGGGCCCCTTATCGATGAGCAGTTCTTC. It codes for CASRGLAGGPLIDEQFF. This chain joins TRBV10-2 and TRBJ2-1; TRBD2 matches at 15 bases. Germline V gene data show CDR1 as WSHSY and CDR2 as SAAADI. V was clipped by 6 bases and J by 8 bases; unmatched bases: 11. This CDR3 is built from 17 residues.

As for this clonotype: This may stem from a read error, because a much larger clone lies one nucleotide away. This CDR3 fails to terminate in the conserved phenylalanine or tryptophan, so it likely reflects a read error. The CDR3: CASSFEQGAYNEQFL. The DNA for the CDR3 is TGCGCCAGCAGCTTCGAGCAGGGAGCCTACAATGAGCAGTTCCTC. J is TRBJ2-1 and V is TRBV5-1; D tentatively fits TRBD1 or TRBD2 (5 bases each). Trimming removed 2 bases at V and 2 bases at J, with 11 bases between. The CDR3 is made up of 15 amino acids. Germline V lookup: CDR1 SGHRS, CDR2 YFSETQ.

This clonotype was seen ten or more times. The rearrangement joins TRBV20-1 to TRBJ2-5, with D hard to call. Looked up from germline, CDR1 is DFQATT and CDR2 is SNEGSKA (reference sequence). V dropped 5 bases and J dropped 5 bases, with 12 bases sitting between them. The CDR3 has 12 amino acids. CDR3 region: CSALDGSETQYF. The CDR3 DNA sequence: TGCAGTGCTCTGGACGGAAGCGAGACCCAGTACTTC.

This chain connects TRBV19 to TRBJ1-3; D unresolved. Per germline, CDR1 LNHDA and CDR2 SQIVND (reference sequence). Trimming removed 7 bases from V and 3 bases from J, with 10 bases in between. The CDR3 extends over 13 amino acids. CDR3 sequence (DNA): TGTGCCAGTACGAGGGAGAGTGGAAACACCATATATTTT. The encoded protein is CASTRESGNTIYF.

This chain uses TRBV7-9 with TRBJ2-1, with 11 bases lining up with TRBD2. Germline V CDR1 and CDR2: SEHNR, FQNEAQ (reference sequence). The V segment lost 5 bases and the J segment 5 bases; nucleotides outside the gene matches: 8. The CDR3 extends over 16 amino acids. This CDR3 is CASSPYYSGGDNEQFF. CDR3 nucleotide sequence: TGTGCCAGCAGCCCGTATTATAGCGGGGGGGACAATGAGCAGTTCTTC.